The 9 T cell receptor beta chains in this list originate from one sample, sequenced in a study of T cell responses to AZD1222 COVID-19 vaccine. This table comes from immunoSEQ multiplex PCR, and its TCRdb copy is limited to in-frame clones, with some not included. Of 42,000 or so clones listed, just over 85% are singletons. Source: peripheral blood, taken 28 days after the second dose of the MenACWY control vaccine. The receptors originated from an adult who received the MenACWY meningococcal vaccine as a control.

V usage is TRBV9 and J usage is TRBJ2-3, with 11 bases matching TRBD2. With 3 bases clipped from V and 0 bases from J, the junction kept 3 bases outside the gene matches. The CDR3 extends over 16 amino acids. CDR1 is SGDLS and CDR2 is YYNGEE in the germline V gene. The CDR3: CASSGRTSGSTDTQYF. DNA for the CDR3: TGTGCCAGCAGCGGTAGGACTAGCGGGAGCACAGATACGCAGTATTTT.

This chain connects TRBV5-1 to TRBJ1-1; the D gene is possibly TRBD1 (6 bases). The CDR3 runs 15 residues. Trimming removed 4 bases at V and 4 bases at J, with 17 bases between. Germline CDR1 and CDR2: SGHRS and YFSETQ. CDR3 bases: TGCGCCAGCAGCGCCATGGACAGCTACTCCACTGAAGCTTTCTTT. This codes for CASSAMDSYSTEAFF.

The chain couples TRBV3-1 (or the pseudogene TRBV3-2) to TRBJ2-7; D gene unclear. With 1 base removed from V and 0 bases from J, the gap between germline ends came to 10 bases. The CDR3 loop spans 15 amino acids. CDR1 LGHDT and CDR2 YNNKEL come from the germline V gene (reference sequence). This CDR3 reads CASSQGTDGSYEQYF. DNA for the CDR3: TGTGCCAGCAGCCAAGGTACGGACGGCTCCTACGAGCAGTACTTC.

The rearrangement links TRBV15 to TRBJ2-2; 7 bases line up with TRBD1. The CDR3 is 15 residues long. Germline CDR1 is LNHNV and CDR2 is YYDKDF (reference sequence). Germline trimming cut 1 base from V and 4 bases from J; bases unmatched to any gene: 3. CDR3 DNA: TGTGCCACCAGCAGAGTTACAGGGGTCACCGGGGAGCTGTTTTTT. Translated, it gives CATSRVTGVTGELFF.

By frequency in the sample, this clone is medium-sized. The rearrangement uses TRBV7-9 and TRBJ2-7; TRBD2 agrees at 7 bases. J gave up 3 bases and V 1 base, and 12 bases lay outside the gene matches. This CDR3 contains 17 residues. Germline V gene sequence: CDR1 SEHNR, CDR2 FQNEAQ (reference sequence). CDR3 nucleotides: TGTGCCAGCAGCTTAGAGAACCTAGCGGAGTTGGGCTACGAGCAGTACTTC. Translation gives CASSLENLAELGYEQYF.

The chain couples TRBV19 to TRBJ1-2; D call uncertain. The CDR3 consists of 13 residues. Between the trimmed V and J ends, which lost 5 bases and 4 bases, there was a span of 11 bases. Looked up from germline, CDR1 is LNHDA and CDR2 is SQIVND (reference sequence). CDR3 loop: CASSLSFTYGYTF. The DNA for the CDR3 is TGTGCCAGTAGTCTCAGCTTCACCTATGGCTACACCTTC. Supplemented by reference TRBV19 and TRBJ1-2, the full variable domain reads DGGITQSPKYLFRKEGQNVTLSCEQNLNHDAMYWYRQDPGQGLRLIYYSQIVNDFQKGDIAEGYSVSREKKESFPLTVTSAQKNPTAFYLCASSLSFTYGYTFGSGTRLTVV.

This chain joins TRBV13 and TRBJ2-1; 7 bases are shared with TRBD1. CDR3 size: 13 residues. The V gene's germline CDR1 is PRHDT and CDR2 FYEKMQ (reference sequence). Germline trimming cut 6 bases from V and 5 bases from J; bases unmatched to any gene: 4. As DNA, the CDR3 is TGTGCCAGCAGGCCCCAGGGGGACAATGAGCAGTTCTTC. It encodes CASRPQGDNEQFF.

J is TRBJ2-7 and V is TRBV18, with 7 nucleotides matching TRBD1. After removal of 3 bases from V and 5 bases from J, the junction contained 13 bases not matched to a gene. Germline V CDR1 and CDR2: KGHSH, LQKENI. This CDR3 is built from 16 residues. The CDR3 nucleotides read TGTGCCAGCTCACCTTGGACAGGTCCAGAGGTCGACGAGCAGTACTTC. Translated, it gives CASSPWTGPEVDEQYF.

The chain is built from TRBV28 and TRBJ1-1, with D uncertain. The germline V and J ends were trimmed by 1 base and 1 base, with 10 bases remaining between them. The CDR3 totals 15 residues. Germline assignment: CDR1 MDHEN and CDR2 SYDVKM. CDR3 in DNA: TGTGCCAGCAGTTTATATGCCTCTAGGAACACTGAAGCTTTCTTT. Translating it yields CASSLYASRNTEAFF.